One and the same sample provided the 21 T cell receptor beta chains below, sequenced in a study of T cells in localized non-small cell lung cancer. Assay used: immunoSEQ multiplex PCR; TCRdb lists only in-frame clones, some missing. The data show 30,000 to 45,000 clones, about 90% seen once. Sequencing was performed on peripheral blood, taken before any cancer treatment. Receptors originate from a woman aged 35-75 years with stage I lung adenocarcinoma.

CDR3: CASSLAGGNEQYF. CDR3 nucleotide sequence: TGTGCCAGCAGCTTGGCAGGGGGCAACGAGCAGTACTTC. The chain combines TRBV11-1 with TRBJ2-7; 8 bases agree with TRBD1. J lost 5 bases, V lost 3 bases, and 3 bases had no gene match. The CDR3 covers 13 residues. CDR1 is SGHAT, CDR2 FQDESV, per germline (reference sequence). The complete variable domain, with remaining parts taken from reference TRBV11-1 and TRBJ2-7, reads EAEVAQSPRYKITEKSQAVAFWCDPISGHATLYWYRQILGQGPELLVQFQDESVVDDSQLPKDRFSAERLKGVDSTLKIQPAELGDSAMYLCASSLAGGNEQYFGPGTRLTVT.

This rearrangement joins TRBV28 to TRBJ2-7; 8 nucleotides align to TRBD1. Per germline, CDR1 MDHEN and CDR2 SYDVKM. The CDR3 length is 16 residues. Losses at the gene ends were 5 bases for V and 2 bases for J; bases not matched to a gene: 11. The CDR3 loop is CASSLPGTGLTYEQYF. As DNA, the CDR3 is TGTGCCAGCAGTCTACCCGGGACAGGCCTAACCTACGAGCAGTACTTC.

The chain couples TRBV5-3 to TRBJ2-5; 9 nucleotides line up with TRBD2. TRBV5-3 is filed as an ORF, its function uncertain. Trimming cost V 1 base and J 5 bases; bases outside gene matches: 9. CDR3 length: 16 amino acids. The CDR3 DNA reads as TGTGCCAGAAGCTTGTGGAGTAGCGGGAGTCGGGAGACCCAGTACTTC. It encodes CARSLWSSGSRETQYF.

The chain is built from TRBV28 and TRBJ2-3; 11 nucleotides align to TRBD1. J lost 5 bases, V lost 5 bases, and 12 bases had no gene match. Germline V gene sequence: CDR1 MDHEN, CDR2 SYDVKM. The CDR3 extends over 17 amino acids. CDR3 region: CASSLNAGTGGEDTQYF. DNA for the CDR3: TGTGCCAGCAGTCTCAATGCCGGGACAGGGGGGGAAGATACGCAGTATTTT.

V usage is TRBV28 and J usage is TRBJ2-3, with 11 bases that match TRBD2. CDR1 MDHEN and CDR2 SYDVKM come from the germline V gene. This CDR3 is built from 16 residues. The junction had 9 bases not matched to a gene; V was cut back by 5 bases and J by 5 bases. CDR3 sequence: CASSPVLAGVRDTQYF. CDR3 in DNA: TGTGCCAGCAGTCCCGTACTAGCGGGAGTGAGAGATACGCAGTATTTT.

The V gene is TRBV6-5, the J gene TRBJ1-1; D is uncertain. The V end was cut by 6 bases, the J end by 3 bases, with 11 bases between. The CDR3 loop spans 13 amino acids. The germline V gene has CDR1 MNHEY and CDR2 SVGAGI. CDR3 residues: CASSETWDTEAFF. CDR3 nucleotide sequence: TGTGCCAGCAGCGAGACCTGGGACACTGAAGCTTTCTTT.

The chain joins TRBV7-9 to TRBJ1-1; D remains ambiguous. The CDR3 contains 12 residues. V was cut by 1 base and J by 11 bases, with 11 bases left in between. Germline V lookup: CDR1 SEHNR, CDR2 FQNEAQ (reference sequence). CDR3 residues: CASSLDLNEAFF. In nucleotides, the CDR3 is TGTGCCAGCAGCTTAGACTTAAACGAGGCTTTCTTT.

V is TRBV7-2 and J is TRBJ2-5; D gene unclear. The CDR3 totals 13 residues. V lost 5 bases, J lost 3 bases, and 10 bases lay in between. Germline values: CDR1 SGHTA, CDR2 FQGNSA. The CDR3 bases are TGTGCCAGCAGCAAACAAGAGAAAGAGACCCAGTACTTC. It specifies CASSKQEKETQYF.

The chain joins TRBV27 to TRBJ2-1, with 8 bases fitting TRBD2. Germline lookup yields CDR1 MNHEY and CDR2 SMNVEV (reference sequence). J was trimmed by 6 bases and V by 2 bases; bases with no gene match: 9. The length of the CDR3 is 16 residues. This CDR3 is CASSLIYGRAGNEQFF. CDR3 nucleotides: TGTGCCAGCAGTTTAATTTACGGGAGGGCCGGCAATGAGCAGTTCTTC.

V gene TRBV5-8 combines with J gene TRBJ1-5; D is perhaps TRBD1 (5 bases). The CDR3 sequence is 13 residues long. V lost 4 bases to trimming and J lost 5 bases, with 10 bases between them. The germline V gene has CDR1 SGHTS and CDR2 YDEGEE. CDR3 in DNA: TGTGCCAGCAGCCTTTTGGGGGATCAGCCCCAGCATTTT. This sequence encodes CASSLLGDQPQHF. The variable domain in full, completed from reference TRBV5-8 and TRBJ1-5, reads EAGVTQSPTHLIKTRGQQATLRCSPISGHTSVYWYQQALGLGLQFLLWYDEGEERNRGNFPPRFSGRQFPNYSSELNVNALELEDSALYLCASSLLGDQPQHFGDGTRLSIL.

This chain links TRBV30 with TRBJ2-1; TRBD2 agrees at 7 bases. V shed 4 bases, J shed 3 bases, and the junction held 12 bases outside the gene matches. The CDR3 totals 16 residues. The germline V gene has CDR1 GTSNPN and CDR2 SVGIG (reference sequence). The CDR3 DNA is TGTGCCTGGACCCGTTTAGCGGGCCGCCGCTACAATGAGCAGTTCTTC. Translation: CAWTRLAGRRYNEQFF.

This chain uses TRBV15 with TRBJ1-1; D is unclear. CDR1 and CDR2 from the germline V gene are LNHNV and YYDKDF (reference sequence). V lost 5 bases, J lost 1 base, and 8 bases lay in between. There are 13 residues in the CDR3. This CDR3 is CATSDGRNTEAFF. CDR3 coding DNA: TGTGCCACCAGCGATGGGAGGAACACTGAAGCTTTCTTT.

The chain uses TRBV11-2 and TRBJ2-2, with D possibly being TRBD2 (5 bases). Germline V gene data show CDR1 as SGHAT and CDR2 as FQNNGV. Trimming shortened V by 4 bases and J by 11 bases, and 23 bases separated the two germline ends. This CDR3 has 16 residues. As DNA, the CDR3 is TGTGCCAGCAGCTCTTCCGGGATCGAACACCGGGCCGAGCTGTTTTTT. Protein: CASSSSGIEHRAELFF. The whole variable domain, filled in from reference TRBV11-2 and TRBJ2-2, reads EAGVAQSPRYKIIEKRQSVAFWCNPISGHATLYWYQQILGQGPKLLIQFQNNGVVDDSQLPKDRFSAERLKGVDSTLKIQPAKLEDSAVYLCASSSSGIEHRAELFFGEGSRLTVL.

This chain joins TRBV28 and TRBJ2-6; unclear D gene. CDR1 is MDHEN and CDR2 is SYDVKM in the germline V gene. V was cut by 5 bases and J by 2 bases, with 10 bases left in between. The CDR3 is made up of 15 amino acids. The chain's CDR3 is CASSRLDPGANVLTF. In DNA form, the CDR3 reads TGTGCCAGCAGTAGGCTAGACCCTGGGGCCAACGTCCTGACTTTC.

With respect to this clone: One junction end disagrees with the germline gene, perhaps due to a read error. J is TRBJ2-3 and V is TRBV7-9; 12 bases line up with TRBD2. The germline CDR1 and CDR2 sequences are SEHNR and FQNEAQ (reference sequence). The CDR3 totals 13 residues. The CDR3 DNA is TGTGCCAGCAGCCCAGTGGGACTAGCGGGCGCCCTTTTT. Translation: CASSPVGLAGALF.

As for this clone: At one boundary the junction diverges from the germline segment, which might be a read error. The V call is TRBV2, the J call TRBJ2-5, with D maybe TRBD1 (6 bases). This CDR3 has 14 amino acids. Germline V gene lookup returns CDR1 SNHLY and CDR2 FYNNEI. CDR3 loop: CASSEALPSGERDF. As DNA, the CDR3 is TGTGCCAGCAGTGAAGCGCTTCCTTCAGGGGAAAGGGACTTC.

The rearrangement uses TRBV7-2 and TRBJ2-7; TRBD1 might be the D (5 bases). CDR3 length: 12 amino acids. From germline, CDR1 is SGHTA and CDR2 FQGNSA. Trimming took off 5 bases at V and 3 bases at J, with 8 bases between the two ends. CDR3 bases: TGTGCCAGCAGCATCGACAGCTACGAGCAGTACTTC. This codes for CASSIDSYEQYF.

The chain links TRBV19 to TRBJ1-4; unclear D gene. This CDR3 has 16 residues. Trimming left V 4 bases short and J 0 bases short, with 12 bases between. CDR1 is LNHDA and CDR2 is SQIVND in the germline V gene (reference sequence). CDR3: CASSTEGRATNEKLFF. CDR3 nucleotides: TGTGCCAGTAGTACAGAGGGCCGTGCAACTAATGAAAAACTGTTTTTT.

A single count supports this clone. The rearrangement uses TRBV7-9 and TRBJ2-1; 7 bases are a match to TRBD2. There are 15 residues in the CDR3. V gave up 7 bases and J gave up 0 bases; unmatched junction bases: 6. Germline V gives CDR1 SEHNR, CDR2 FQNEAQ (reference sequence). Here the CDR3 reads CASTRGGSSYNEQFF. CDR3 nucleotide sequence: TGTGCCAGCACTAGGGGCGGGAGCTCCTACAATGAGCAGTTCTTC. Full variable domain (rest looked up from reference TRBV7-9 and TRBJ2-1): DTGVSQNPRHKITKRGQNVTFRCDPISEHNRLYWYRQTLGQGPEFLTYFQNEAQLEKSRLLSDRFSAERPKGSFSTLEIQRTEQGDSAMYLCASTRGGSSYNEQFFGPGTRLTVL.

CDR3 protein: CASSGGGSPNTIYF. CDR3 sequence (DNA): TGTGCCAGCAGTGGAGGGGGCTCCCCAAACACCATATATTTT. The rearrangement links TRBV6-1 to TRBJ1-3, with 7 bases matching TRBD1. In germline, CDR1 is MNHNS, CDR2 SASEGT. The CDR3 contains 14 residues. V dropped 4 bases and J dropped 6; count of bases not matched to a gene: 6.

The J gene is TRBJ2-7, the V gene TRBV15; a possible D gene is TRBD1 (7 bases). Per the germline V gene, CDR1 is LNHNV and CDR2 is YYDKDF (reference sequence). This CDR3 contains 15 residues. V was trimmed by 1 base and J by 4 bases, leaving 14 bases between them. Written as DNA, the CDR3 is TGTGCCACCAGCAGAGTAGCCAGGGGGGCGTACGAGCAGTACTTC. Translated: CATSRVARGAYEQYF. Based on the CDR3 plus reference TRBV15 and TRBJ2-7, the full variable domain is DAMVIQNPRYQVTQFGKPVTLSCSQTLNHNVMYWYQQKSSQAPKLLFHYYDKDFNNEADTPDNFQSRRPNTSFCFLDIRSPGLGDTAMYLCATSRVARGAYEQYFGPGTRLTVT.